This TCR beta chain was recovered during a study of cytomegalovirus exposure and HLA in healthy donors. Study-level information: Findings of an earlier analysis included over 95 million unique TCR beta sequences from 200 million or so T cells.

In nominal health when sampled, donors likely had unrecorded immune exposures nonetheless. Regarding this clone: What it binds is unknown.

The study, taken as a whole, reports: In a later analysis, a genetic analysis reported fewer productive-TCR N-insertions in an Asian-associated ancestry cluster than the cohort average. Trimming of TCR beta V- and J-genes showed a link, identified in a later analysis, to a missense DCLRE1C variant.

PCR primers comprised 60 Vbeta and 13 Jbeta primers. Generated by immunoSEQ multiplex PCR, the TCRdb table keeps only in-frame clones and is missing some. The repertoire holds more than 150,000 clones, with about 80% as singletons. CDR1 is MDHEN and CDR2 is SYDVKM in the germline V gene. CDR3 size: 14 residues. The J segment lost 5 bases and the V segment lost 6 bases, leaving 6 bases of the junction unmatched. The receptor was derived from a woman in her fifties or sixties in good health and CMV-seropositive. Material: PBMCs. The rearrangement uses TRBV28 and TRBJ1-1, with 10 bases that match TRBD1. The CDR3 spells CASRTGGEGTEAFF. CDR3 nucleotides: TGTGCCAGCAGGACAGGGGGCGAGGGGACTGAAGCTTTCTTT.